This T cell receptor beta chain was retrieved from a study of blood T cell repertoires in COVID-19. Study-wide background: From the United States, Italy and Spain came samples of acute and convalescent COVID-19. Nucleic acid was either cDNA or gDNA, and it came from T cells, B-cell-depleted T cells, or PBMCs.

Sequencing was performed with immunoSEQ multiplex PCR; in TCRdb, only in-frame clones are kept and a portion is missing. The sample lists more than 85,000 clones, around 82% occurring once. After removal of 4 bases from V and 4 bases from J, the junction contained 3 bases not matched to a gene. CDR3 length: 15 residues. CDR1 and CDR2 from the germline V gene are SGHDT and YYEEEE. This chain uses TRBV5-6 with TRBJ2-3; 13 positions match TRBD2. The sequenced sample was peripheral blood. The clonotype was recovered from a woman aged 45-65 years with acute or convalescent COVID-19. CDR3 region: CASSTSGGASDTQYF. CDR3 DNA: TGTGCCAGCAGCACTAGCGGGGGGGCATCAGATACGCAGTATTTT.